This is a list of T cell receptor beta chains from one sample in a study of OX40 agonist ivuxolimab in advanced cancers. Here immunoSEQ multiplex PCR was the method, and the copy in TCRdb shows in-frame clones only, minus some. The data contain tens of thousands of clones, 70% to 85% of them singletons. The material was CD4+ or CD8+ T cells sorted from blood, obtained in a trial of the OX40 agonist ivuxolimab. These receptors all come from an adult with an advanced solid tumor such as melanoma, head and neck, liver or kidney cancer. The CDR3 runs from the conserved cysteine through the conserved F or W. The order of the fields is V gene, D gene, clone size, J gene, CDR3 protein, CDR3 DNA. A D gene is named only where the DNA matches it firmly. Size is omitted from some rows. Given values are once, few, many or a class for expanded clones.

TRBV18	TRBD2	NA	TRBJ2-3	CASSPPGSAGWTDTQYF	TGTGCCAGCTCACCCCCGGGATCAGCGGGGTGGACAGATACGCAGTATTTT
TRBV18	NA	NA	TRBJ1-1	CASSFLSGEAFF	TGTGCCAGCTCTTTTCTGTCAGGGGAAGCTTTCTTT
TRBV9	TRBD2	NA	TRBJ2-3	CASALAESTDTQYF	TGTGCCAGCGCCCTAGCGGAAAGCACAGATACGCAGTATTTT
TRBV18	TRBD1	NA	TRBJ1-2	CASSPSGTGSDYGYTF	TGTGCCAGCTCACCATCCGGGACAGGTAGCGACTATGGCTACACCTTC
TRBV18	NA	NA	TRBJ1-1	CASSPQLGQGGMNTEAFF	TGTGCCAGCTCACCCCAGCTGGGTCAGGGCGGGATGAACACTGAAGCTTTCTTT
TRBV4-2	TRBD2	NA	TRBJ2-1	CASSQEAGGGYNEQFF	TGTGCCAGCAGCCAAGAGGCGGGAGGAGGGTACAATGAGCAGTTCTTC
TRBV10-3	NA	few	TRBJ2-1	CAISESGHYNEQFF	TGTGCCATCAGTGAGTCGGGCCACTACAATGAGCAGTTCTTC
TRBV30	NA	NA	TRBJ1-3	CALARARLSSGNTIYF	TGTGCCCTGGCGAGGGCCCGGTTGAGCTCTGGAAACACCATATATTTT
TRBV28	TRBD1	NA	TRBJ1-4	CASPPSRDRTGEKLFF	TGTGCCAGCCCCCCGTCCAGGGACAGAACCGGAGAAAAACTGTTTTTT
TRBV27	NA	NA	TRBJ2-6	CASRRTGSGANVLTF	TGTGCCAGCAGGCGGACGGGGTCTGGGGCCAACGTCCTGACTTTC
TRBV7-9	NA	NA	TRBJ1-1	CASRAGPRAFF	TGTGCCAGCAGGGCCGGCCCAAGGGCTTTCTTT
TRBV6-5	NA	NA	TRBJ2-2	CASSYSGNTGELFF	TGTGCCAGCAGTTACTCTGGGAACACCGGGGAGCTGTTTTTT
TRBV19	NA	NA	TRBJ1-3	CASSTPGSSGNTIYF	TGTGCCAGTAGTACCCCGGGATCCTCTGGAAACACCATATATTTT
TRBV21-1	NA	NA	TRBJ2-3	CASSKREASGGCRTDTQYF	TGTGCCAGCAGCAAAAGAGAAGCTAGCGGGGGGTGCCGCACAGATACGCAGTATTTT
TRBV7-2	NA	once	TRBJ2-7	CASSSPALHEQYF	TGTGCCAGCAGCTCCCCAGCTTTGCACGAGCAGTACTTC
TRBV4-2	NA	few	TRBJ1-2	CASSQEEQAYGYTF	TGTGCCAGCAGCCAAGAGGAACAGGCCTATGGCTACACCTTC
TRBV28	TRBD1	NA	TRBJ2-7	CASSFDQRAGGVEQYF	TGTGCCAGCAGTTTCGATCAACGGGCAGGGGGCGTCGAGCAGTACTTC
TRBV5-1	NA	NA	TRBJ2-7	CASSLEGGGVSHEQYF	TGCGCCAGCAGCTTGGAGGGGGGAGGGGTGTCCCACGAGCAGTACTTC
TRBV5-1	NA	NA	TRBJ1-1	CASKLGTPRGNTEAFF	TGCGCCAGCAAACTAGGGACGCCAAGGGGGAACACTGAAGCTTTCTTT
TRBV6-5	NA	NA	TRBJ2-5	CASRPAGTETQYF	TGTGCCAGCAGGCCGGCGGGAACTGAGACCCAGTACTTC
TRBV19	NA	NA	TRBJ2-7	CASSIVAGKYEQYF	TGTGCCAGTAGTATAGTTGCGGGAAAATACGAGCAGTACTTC
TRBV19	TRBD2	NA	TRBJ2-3	CASSDRLAGGSTDTQYF	TGTGCCAGTAGTGACAGACTAGCGGGGGGAAGCACAGATACGCAGTATTTT
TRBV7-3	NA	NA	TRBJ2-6	CASSFAASTGANVLTF	TGTGCCAGCAGCTTTGCGGCAAGCACTGGGGCCAACGTCCTGACTTTC
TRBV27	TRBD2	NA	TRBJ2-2	CASKNQAEMGLAGFGELFF	TGTGCCAGCAAAAACCAAGCAGAAATGGGACTAGCGGGATTCGGGGAGCTGTTTTTT
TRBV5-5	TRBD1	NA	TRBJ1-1	CASSRPLAGTGGNEAFF	TGTGCCAGCAGCCGACCTTTGGCCGGGACAGGGGGGAATGAAGCTTTCTTT
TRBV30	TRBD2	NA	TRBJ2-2	CAWSGTSGSGTGELFF	TGTGCCTGGAGTGGGACTAGCGGGAGTGGGACCGGGGAGCTGTTTTTT
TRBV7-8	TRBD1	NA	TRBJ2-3	CASSLRAAGGGTDTQYF	TGTGCCAGCAGCTTAAGAGCGGCAGGGGGTGGGACAGATACGCAGTATTTT
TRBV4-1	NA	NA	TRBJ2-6	CASSQAEGPRFGANVLTF	TGCGCCAGCAGCCAAGCGGAGGGTCCGCGCTTTGGGGCCAACGTCCTGACTTTC
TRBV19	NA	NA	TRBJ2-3	CASSKGAAGADTQYF	TGTGCCAGTAGTAAGGGTGCGGCAGGGGCGGATACGCAGTATTTT
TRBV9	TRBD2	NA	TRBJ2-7	CASSVRTSGGEQYF	TGTGCCAGCAGCGTTCGGACTAGCGGGGGAGAGCAGTACTTC
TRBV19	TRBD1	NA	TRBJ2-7	CASSDPLRDRADEQYF	TGTGCCAGTAGTGACCCTCTCCGGGACAGGGCTGACGAGCAGTACTTC
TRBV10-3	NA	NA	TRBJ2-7	CAISESGGTAAYEQYF	TGTGCCATCAGTGAGTCGGGGGGGACAGCGGCCTACGAGCAGTACTTC
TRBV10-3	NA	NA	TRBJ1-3	CAISESKGAGNTIYF	TGTGCCATCAGTGAGTCGAAGGGGGCTGGAAACACCATATATTTT
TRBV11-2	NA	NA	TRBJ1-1	CASSFGDGVNTEAFF	TGTGCCAGCAGCTTCGGGGACGGTGTTAACACTGAAGCTTTCTTT
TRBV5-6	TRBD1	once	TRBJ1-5	CASSLSTGTNQPQHF	TGTGCCAGCAGCTTGTCGACAGGGACAAATCAGCCCCAGCATTTT
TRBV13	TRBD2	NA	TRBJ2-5	CASSLRSWPGLAVHGETQYF	TGTGCCAGCAGCTTACGTTCGTGGCCGGGACTAGCGGTCCACGGGGAGACCCAGTACTTC
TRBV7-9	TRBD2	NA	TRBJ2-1	CASSEQAGGPEQFF	TGTGCCAGCAGCGAACAAGCGGGGGGGCCTGAGCAGTTCTTC
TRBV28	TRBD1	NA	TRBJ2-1	CASSLLPGQSYNEQFF	TGTGCCAGCAGTCTCCTTCCGGGACAGAGCTACAATGAGCAGTTCTTC
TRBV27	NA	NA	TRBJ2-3	CASLPRGGATDTQYF	TGTGCCAGCCTCCCCAGGGGGGGGGCCACAGATACGCAGTATTTT
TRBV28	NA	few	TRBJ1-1	CASSLLQHTEAFF	TGTGCCAGCAGTTTATTACAGCACACTGAAGCTTTCTTT
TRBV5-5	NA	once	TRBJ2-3	CASSLKYAGITDTQYF	TGTGCCAGCAGCTTGAAGTACGCGGGGATCACAGATACGCAGTATTTT
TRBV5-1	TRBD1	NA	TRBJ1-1	CASSRQGRDQNTEAFF	TGCGCCAGCAGCCGACAGGGCAGGGATCAGAACACTGAAGCTTTCTTT
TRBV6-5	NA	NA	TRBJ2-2	CASSPRLGYTGELFF	TGTGCCAGCAGCCCACGCCTGGGGTACACCGGGGAGCTGTTTTTT
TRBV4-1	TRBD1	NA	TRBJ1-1	CASSFRTGRGTEAFF	TGCGCCAGCAGCTTTCGGACAGGCAGGGGCACTGAAGCTTTCTTT
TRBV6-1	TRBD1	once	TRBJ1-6	CASSEKLGGQGNSPLHF	TGTGCCAGCAGTGAAAAGTTGGGGGGACAGGGGAATTCACCCCTCCACTTT
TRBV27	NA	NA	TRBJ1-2	CASSPGDTYGYTF	TGTGCCAGCAGTCCAGGGGACACCTATGGCTACACCTTC